The clone carrying this T cell receptor (beta chain) was detected ten times or more. The antigen is undetermined. The sample originates from a study of spatial heterogeneity in lung cancer. Study information: The count of detected beta-chain sequences consistently exceeded that of alpha-chain sequences. Findings and limits, study-wide: Blood contained ubiquitous expanded tumor TCRs more at resection than at follow-up.

V was clipped by 0 bases and J by 1 base, with 10 bases between them. Germline V CDR1 and CDR2: GTSNPN, SVGIG (reference sequence). There are 14 residues in the CDR3. TCR cDNA molecules each had a unique molecular identifier. TCRdb reprocessed the 5' RACE reads via MiXCR and lists one record per CDR3 protein. The data hold about 41,000 distinct CDR3 sequences, with approximately 12% observed a single time. The time point denotes: sample taken at primary tumor resection. Tumor, nontumor lung or frozen PBMC supplied whole RNA that was sequenced unsorted. Samples were obtained from 65 to 80 donors, all untreated early-stage non-small cell lung cancer patients.

The clonotype was recovered from a female donor with early-stage non-small cell lung cancer. The sequencing used PBMCs, collected at surgery. The chain combines TRBV30 with TRBJ2-7; unclear D gene. CDR3 region: CAWSVAAMSYEQYF. The CDR3 region has the DNA TGTGCCTGGAGTGTGGCTGCTATGTCCTACGAGCAGTACTTC.